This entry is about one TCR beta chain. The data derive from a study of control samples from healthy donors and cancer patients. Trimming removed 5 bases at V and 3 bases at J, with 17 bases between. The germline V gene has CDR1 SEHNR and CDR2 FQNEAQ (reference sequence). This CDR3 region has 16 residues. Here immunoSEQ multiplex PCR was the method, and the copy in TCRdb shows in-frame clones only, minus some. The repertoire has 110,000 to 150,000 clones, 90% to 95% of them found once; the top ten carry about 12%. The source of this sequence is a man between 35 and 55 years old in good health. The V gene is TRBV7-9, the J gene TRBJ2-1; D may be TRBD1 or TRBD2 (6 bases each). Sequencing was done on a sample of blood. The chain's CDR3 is CASSQPGGQSYNEQFF. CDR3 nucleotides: TGTGCCAGCAGCCAACCTGGGGGGCAGAGCTACAATGAGCAGTTCTTC. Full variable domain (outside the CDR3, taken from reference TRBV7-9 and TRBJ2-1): DTGVSQNPRHKITKRGQNVTFRCDPISEHNRLYWYRQTLGQGPEFLTYFQNEAQLEKSRLLSDRFSAERPKGSFSTLEIQRTEQGDSAMYLCASSQPGGQSYNEQFFGPGTRLTVL.